This TCR beta chain was recorded in a study of cytomegalovirus exposure and HLA in healthy donors. Study context: Unique TCRs numbering some 77 million, obtained from HLA-typed donors, made up an early data release. Study findings and constraints: It was taken for granted in presence/absence analyses that sequencing depth across donors was roughly uniform. Cytomegalovirus-associated TCR beta chains were listed, numbering roughly 150. In vitro work confirmed that a few CMV-associated chains recognize CMV antigens.

Concerning this clone: Its target is not known.

The trim removed 6 bases at V and 6 bases at J, leaving 6 bases unmatched. Germline CDR1 MDHEN, CDR2 SYDVKM. The CDR3 covers 13 residues. The PCR had 60 Vbeta and 13 Jbeta primers. Sequenced by immunoSEQ multiplex PCR; TCRdb stores in-frame clones only, minus some. The sample consists of approximately 130,000 clones, 85% to 90% of them appearing once. The sequence was collected from a woman in her thirties in good health and CMV-seropositive. The chain combines TRBV28 with TRBJ2-7; 9 nucleotides match TRBD2. Sequenced input: PBMCs. The CDR3 DNA sequence: TGTGCCAGCAGCCTAGCGGGGTTCGGCGAGCAGTACTTC. This codes for CASSLAGFGEQYF.